In this sample, the clone carrying this T cell receptor (beta chain) turned up a few times. Its antigen is not identified. This CDR3 has 17 residues. This entry is derived from a study of shared clonotypes between healthy human individuals. Looking at the study overall: Per-donor plates numbered three CD4 naive, three CD4 memory, two CD8 naive and one CD8 memory. Study results and caveats: Rarefaction curves obtained for sorted subsets showed sequencing incomplete despite large depth. Unshared clonotypes carried lower generation probabilities than those common to all four donors.

The protocol was immunoSEQ multiplex PCR, while the TCRdb copy is restricted to in-frame clones and leaves out a portion. The sample has over 850,000 clones; around 78% are singletons. Input material: memory CD4+ T cells from PBMCs. The subset was: CD45RA-negative fraction. The sequence derives from a man younger than 30 in good health. Some clones in this sample may be carry-over from other donors' samples. The chain uses TRBV21-1 and TRBJ2-3; the table's D gene call, TRBD2, was not cross checked with the DNA. TRBV21-1 has pseudogene status. In nucleotides, the CDR3 is TGTGCCAGCAGCAAGGGGGAGCGGGAGGGCCGTGTAGATACGCAGTATTTT. Protein sequence: CASSKGEREGRVDTQYF.